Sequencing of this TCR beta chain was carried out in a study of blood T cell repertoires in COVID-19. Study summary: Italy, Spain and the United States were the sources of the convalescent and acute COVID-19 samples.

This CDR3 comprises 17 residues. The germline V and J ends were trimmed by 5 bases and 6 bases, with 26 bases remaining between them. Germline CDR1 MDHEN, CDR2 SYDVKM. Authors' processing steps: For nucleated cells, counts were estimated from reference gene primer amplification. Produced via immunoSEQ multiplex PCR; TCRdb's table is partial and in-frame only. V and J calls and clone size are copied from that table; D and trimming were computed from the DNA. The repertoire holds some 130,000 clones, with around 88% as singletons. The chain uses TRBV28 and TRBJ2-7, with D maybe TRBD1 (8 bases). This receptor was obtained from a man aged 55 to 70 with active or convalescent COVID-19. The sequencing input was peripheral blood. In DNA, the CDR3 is TGTGCCAGCAGTCTGGCTTCAGGGGGCTATGGCGGGAGCGAGCAGTACTTC. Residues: CASSLASGGYGGSEQYF.